Presented here are 21 T cell receptor beta chains from one specimen sequenced in a study of T cell responses to AZD1222 COVID-19 vaccine. Data came from immunoSEQ multiplex PCR; TCRdb stores just in-frame clones and leaves some out. Among roughly 80,000 clones listed, about 89% were seen once. The sample in question was peripheral blood, obtained on day 0 of MenACWY control vaccination. The receptors stem from an adult in good health.

The table lists this clone with a count of one. The gene calls are TRBV25-1 and TRBJ2-3; D is undetermined. The V and J ends lost 2 bases and 6 bases respectively, with 9 bases between them. There are 13 residues in the CDR3. From germline, CDR1 is MGHDK and CDR2 SYGVNS. The chain's CDR3 is CASSEELKDTQYF. As DNA, the CDR3 is TGTGCCAGCAGTGAAGAATTAAAGGATACGCAGTATTTT.

The chain links TRBV18 to TRBJ1-5; D might be TRBD1 (6 bases). CDR3 length: 13 amino acids. With 6 bases removed from V and 7 bases from J, the gap between germline ends came to 13 bases. Germline CDR1 is KGHSH and CDR2 is LQKENI. The DNA of the CDR3 is TGTGCCAGCTCCCAACAGGGCGGACAGCCCCAGCATTTT. Its translation: CASSQQGGQPQHF.

This clone was found once. This chain joins TRBV11-3 and TRBJ2-5; D possibly corresponds to TRBD2 (5 bases). V gave up 5 bases and J gave up 4 bases, with 11 bases separating them. The CDR3 loop spans 13 amino acids. Germline V CDR1 and CDR2: SGHNT, YENEEA. The CDR3, as DNA: TGTGCCAGCAGCCTACGCGGGTCAGAGACCCAGTACTTC. Its protein is CASSLRGSETQYF.

The chain is built from TRBV6-5 and TRBJ1-1; the D gene is possibly TRBD1 (6 bases). The CDR3 sequence is 14 residues long. Trimming removed 2 bases at V and 3 bases at J, with 10 bases between. The germline V gene has CDR1 MNHEY and CDR2 SVGAGI. This CDR3 reads CASSYTTGYTEAFF. The CDR3 DNA follows: TGTGCCAGCAGTTACACGACAGGATACACTGAAGCTTTCTTT.

This chain links TRBV4-1 with TRBJ2-7, with TRBD1 matching 7 bases. The V gene's germline CDR1 is MGHRA and CDR2 YSYEKL. The CDR3 has 14 residues. J lost 2 bases, V lost 3 bases, and 4 bases had no gene match. The CDR3 reads CASSQGQGAYEQYF. The CDR3 DNA sequence: TGCGCCAGCAGCCAGGGGCAGGGGGCCTACGAGCAGTACTTC.

V usage is TRBV18 and J usage is TRBJ2-1, with a weak D call TRBD2 (5 bases). This CDR3 region has 14 residues. Germline CDR1 KGHSH, CDR2 LQKENI. Trimming shortened V by 3 bases and J by 3 bases, and 9 bases separated the two germline ends. For the CDR3, the DNA is TGTGCCAGCTCACCTGAGGGAATCTACAATGAGCAGTTCTTC. Protein: CASSPEGIYNEQFF.

The chain recombines TRBV3-1 (or the pseudogene TRBV3-2) with TRBJ1-6; the D gene is possibly TRBD1 (5 bases). This CDR3 contains 15 residues. V lost 4 bases, J lost 10 bases, and 17 bases lay in between. Germline lookup yields CDR1 LGHDT and CDR2 YNNKEL (reference sequence). The CDR3 sequence is CASSPAWGKGSPLHF. The CDR3 coding sequence is TGTGCCAGCAGCCCCGCCTGGGGGAAGGGATCACCCCTCCACTTT.

This rearrangement joins TRBV30 to TRBJ2-7; tentative D call: TRBD1 (6 bases). Per germline, CDR1 GTSNPN and CDR2 SVGIG (reference sequence). The CDR3 totals 14 residues. V was trimmed by 2 bases and J by 3 bases, leaving 14 bases between them. CDR3 coding DNA: TGTGCCTGGAGTTCTACGGACAGCTACTACGAGCAGTACTTC. The encoded protein is CAWSSTDSYYEQYF. The full variable domain, in which reference TRBV30 and TRBJ2-7 provide the parts outside the CDR3, is SQTIHQWPATLVQPVGSPLSLECTVEGTSNPNLYWYRQAAGRGLQLLFYSVGIGQISSEVPQNLSASRPQDRQFILSSKKLLLSDSGFYLCAWSSTDSYYEQYFGPGTRLTVT.

The genes are TRBV6-5 and TRBJ2-1; unclear D gene. The germline CDR1 and CDR2 sequences are MNHEY and SVGAGI. The germline V and J ends were trimmed by 5 bases and 4 bases, with 9 bases remaining between them. This CDR3 has 13 residues. CDR3 DNA: TGTGCCAGCAGTAGGGAACTTTACAATGAGCAGTTCTTC. This encodes CASSRELYNEQFF.

V is TRBV10-1 and J is TRBJ2-2; 9 nucleotides line up with TRBD1. The V segment lost 6 bases and the J segment 3 bases; nucleotides outside the gene matches: 2. Germline loops: CDR1 WNHNN, CDR2 SYGVQD (reference sequence). This CDR3 is 14 amino acids long. Here the CDR3 reads CASSRDRDTGELFF. The CDR3 DNA sequence: TGCGCCAGCAGCCGGGACAGGGACACCGGGGAGCTGTTTTTT.

V gene TRBV12-5 combines with J gene TRBJ1-5; D possibly corresponds to TRBD1 (5 bases). V lost 6 bases, J lost 6 bases, and 18 bases lay in between. CDR1 is LGHNT and CDR2 is FRNRAP in the germline V gene. This CDR3 region has 15 residues. CDR3 DNA: TGTGCTAGTGGCTTCAGTGGGCCTGGGGGTCAGCCCCAGCATTTT. It specifies CASGFSGPGGQPQHF.

This rearrangement joins TRBV3-1 (or the pseudogene TRBV3-2) to TRBJ2-7; unclear D gene. Trimming removed 4 bases at V and 6 bases at J, with 19 bases between. CDR1 and CDR2 from the germline V gene are LGHDT and YNNKEL (reference sequence). This CDR3 is 15 amino acids long. The CDR3 DNA follows: TGTGCCAGCAGCCGCCGTCACCCGGAGTCGGCCGAGCAGTACTTC. It is translated as CASSRRHPESAEQYF.

The genes are TRBV10-2 and TRBJ2-2; 7 nucleotides line up with TRBD2. The V gene's germline CDR1 is WSHSY and CDR2 SAAADI. This CDR3 has 15 amino acids. J lost 5 bases, V lost 5 bases, and 8 bases had no gene match. For the CDR3, the DNA is TGCGCCAGCAGTCTTGTTAGCGGGTCTACCGGGGAGCTGTTTTTT. The encoded protein is CASSLVSGSTGELFF.

The chain has TRBV6-2 or TRBV6-3 and TRBJ2-1; 11 nucleotides line up with TRBD2. The CDR3 consists of 18 residues. Germline V lookup: CDR1 MNHEY, CDR2 SVGEGT. The J segment lost 4 bases and the V segment lost 0 bases, leaving 8 bases of the junction unmatched. In DNA, the CDR3 is TGTGCCAGCAGTTACTCCAATTCCGGGACTAGCGGATACAATGAGCAGTTCTTC. Its translation: CASSYSNSGTSGYNEQFF.

This chain joins TRBV25-1 and TRBJ1-6, with 9 bases aligning to TRBD1. CDR3 length: 13 amino acids. V lost 5 bases and J lost 11; bases outside the gene matches: 4. Germline V gene lookup returns CDR1 MGHDK and CDR2 SYGVNS. CDR3 amino acids: CASSNRGQAPLHF. CDR3 nucleotides: TGTGCCAGCAGTAACAGGGGGCAAGCACCCCTCCACTTT.

This clone came up once. The V gene is TRBV3-1 (or the pseudogene TRBV3-2), the J gene TRBJ2-4; possibly TRBD1 or TRBD2 for D (5 bases each). The germline gives CDR1 LGHDT, CDR2 YNNKEL (reference sequence). The CDR3 totals 18 residues. The germline V and J ends were trimmed by 4 bases and 0 bases, with 19 bases remaining between them. The CDR3 protein is CASSPTLTFGTAKNIQYF. CDR3 in DNA: TGTGCCAGCAGCCCCACCTTGACTTTCGGGACAGCCAAAAACATTCAGTACTTC.

This clone occurred a few times. This chain connects TRBV24-1 to TRBJ2-1, with TRBD2 matching over 11 bases. Germline V lookup: CDR1 KGHDR, CDR2 SFDVKD. The CDR3 extends over 16 amino acids. Losses at the gene ends were 4 bases for V and 5 bases for J; bases not matched to a gene: 6. The CDR3 region is CATSDPGTSGNNEQFF. DNA for the CDR3: TGTGCCACCAGTGACCCCGGGACTAGCGGCAACAATGAGCAGTTCTTC.

In nucleotides, the CDR3 is TGTGCCAGCAGTGAACGCGAAGGGTTGGGCTACACCTTC. Its translation is CASSEREGLGYTF. V usage is TRBV25-1 and J usage is TRBJ1-2; D unclear. The length of the CDR3 is 13 residues. V lost 2 bases and J lost 8, with 12 bases in between. Germline lookup yields CDR1 MGHDK and CDR2 SYGVNS.

This clone was detected only a few times. The chain carries TRBV15 and TRBJ1-5; D gene ambiguous. The germline V and J ends were trimmed by 1 base and 6 bases, with 10 bases remaining between them. This CDR3 region has 14 residues. The germline V gene has CDR1 LNHNV and CDR2 YYDKDF (reference sequence). CDR3 DNA: TGTGCCACCAGCAGAGTTGGGCCTATTCAGCCCCAGCATTTT. Its protein is CATSRVGPIQPQHF.

This sequence joins TRBV2 and TRBJ1-1; 9 bases map to TRBD1. Germline V lookup: CDR1 SNHLY, CDR2 FYNNEI. Trimming removed 6 bases from V and 0 bases from J; junction bases left unmatched: 8. The CDR3 length is 16 residues. CDR3 DNA: TGTGCCAGCAGAGTGGGACAGGGTGTGGTGAACACTGAAGCTTTCTTT. Its translation: CASRVGQGVVNTEAFF.

The V call is TRBV29-1, the J call TRBJ2-5; D is possibly TRBD1 (6 bases). CDR1 and CDR2 from the germline V gene are SQVTM and ANQGSEA. The CDR3 covers 14 residues. The V gene lost 5 bases and the J gene lost 1 base, with 14 bases spanning the gap. The CDR3 is CSVLGALGQETQYF. The CDR3 nucleotides are TGCAGCGTTCTGGGGGCCTTGGGCCAAGAGACCCAGTACTTC.